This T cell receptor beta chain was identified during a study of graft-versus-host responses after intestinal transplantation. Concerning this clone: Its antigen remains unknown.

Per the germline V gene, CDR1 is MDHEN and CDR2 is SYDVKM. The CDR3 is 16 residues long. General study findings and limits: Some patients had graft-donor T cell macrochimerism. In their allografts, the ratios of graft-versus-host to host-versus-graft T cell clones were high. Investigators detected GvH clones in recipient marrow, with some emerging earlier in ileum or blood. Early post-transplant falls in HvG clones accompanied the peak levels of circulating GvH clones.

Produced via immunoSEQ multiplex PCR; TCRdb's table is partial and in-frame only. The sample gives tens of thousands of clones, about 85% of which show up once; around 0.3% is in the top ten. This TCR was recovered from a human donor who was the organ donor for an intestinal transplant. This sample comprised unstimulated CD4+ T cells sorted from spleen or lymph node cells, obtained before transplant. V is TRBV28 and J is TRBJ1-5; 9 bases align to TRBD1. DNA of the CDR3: TGTTCTACAGGGGGCGAATCTATGGCTAATTATAAGCCCCAGCATTTT. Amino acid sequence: CSTGGESMANYKPQHF.